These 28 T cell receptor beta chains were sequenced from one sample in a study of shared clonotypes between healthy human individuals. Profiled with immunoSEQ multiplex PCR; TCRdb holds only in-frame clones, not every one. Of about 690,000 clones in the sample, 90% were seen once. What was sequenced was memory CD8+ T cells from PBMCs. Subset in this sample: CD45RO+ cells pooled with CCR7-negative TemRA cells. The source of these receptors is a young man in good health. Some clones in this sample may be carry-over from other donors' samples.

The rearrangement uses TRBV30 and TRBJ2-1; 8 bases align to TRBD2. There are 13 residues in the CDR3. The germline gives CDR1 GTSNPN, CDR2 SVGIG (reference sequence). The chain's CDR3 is CASGLAAYNEQFF. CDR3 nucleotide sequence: TGTGCGTCCGGACTAGCAGCATACAATGAGCAGTTCTTC.

CDR3 coding DNA: TGTGCCAGCAGCCCCGATGGGGTCGAGACCCAGTACTTC. Amino acids: CASSPDGVETQYF. This chain joins TRBV5-6 and TRBJ2-5; D is uncertain. Germline CDR1 reads SGHDT; CDR2 reads YYEEEE. With 4 bases removed from V and 5 bases from J, the gap between germline ends came to 12 bases. CDR3 length: 13 amino acids.

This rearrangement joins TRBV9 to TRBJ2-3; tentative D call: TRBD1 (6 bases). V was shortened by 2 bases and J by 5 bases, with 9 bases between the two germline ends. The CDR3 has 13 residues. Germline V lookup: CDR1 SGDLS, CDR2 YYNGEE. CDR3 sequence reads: CASSVGARDTQYF. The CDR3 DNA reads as TGTGCCAGCAGCGTGGGGGCCCGAGATACGCAGTATTTT. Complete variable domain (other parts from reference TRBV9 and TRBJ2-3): DSGVTQTPKHLITATGQRVTLRCSPRSGDLSVYWYQQSLDQGLQFLIQYYNGEERAKGNILERFSAQQFPDLHSELNLSSLELGDSALYFCASSVGARDTQYFGPGTRLTVL.

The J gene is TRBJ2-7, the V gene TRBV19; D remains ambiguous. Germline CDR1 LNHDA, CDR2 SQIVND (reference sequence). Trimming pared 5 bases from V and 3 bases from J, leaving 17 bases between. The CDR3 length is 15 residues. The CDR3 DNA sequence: TGTGCCAGTAGTTCCGGGTCCTCGCTGAACTACGAGCAGTACTTC. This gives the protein CASSSGSSLNYEQYF. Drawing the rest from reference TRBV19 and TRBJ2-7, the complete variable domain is DGGITQSPKYLFRKEGQNVTLSCEQNLNHDAMYWYRQDPGQGLRLIYYSQIVNDFQKGDIAEGYSVSREKKESFPLTVTSAQKNPTAFYLCASSSGSSLNYEQYFGPGTRLTVT.

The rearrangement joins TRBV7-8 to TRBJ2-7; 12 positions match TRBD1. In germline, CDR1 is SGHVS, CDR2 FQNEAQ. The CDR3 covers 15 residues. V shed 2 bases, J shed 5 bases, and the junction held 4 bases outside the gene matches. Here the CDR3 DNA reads TGTGCCAGCAGCTTATTTGGGACAGGGGGCCACGAGCAGTACTTC. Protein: CASSLFGTGGHEQYF.

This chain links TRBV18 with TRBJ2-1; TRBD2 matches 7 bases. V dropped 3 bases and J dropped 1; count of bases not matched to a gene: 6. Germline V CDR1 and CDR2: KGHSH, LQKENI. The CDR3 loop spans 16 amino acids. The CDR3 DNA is TGTGCCAGCTCACCGGGGGAGGGGCCTTCCTACAATGAGCAGTTCTTC. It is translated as CASSPGEGPSYNEQFF.

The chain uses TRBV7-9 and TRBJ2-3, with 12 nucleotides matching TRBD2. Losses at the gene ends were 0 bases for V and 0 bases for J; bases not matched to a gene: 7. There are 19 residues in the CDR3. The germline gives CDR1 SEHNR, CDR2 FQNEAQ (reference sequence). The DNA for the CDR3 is TGTGCCAGCAGCTTAGCTAAAGGGACTAGCGGGTTCAGCACAGATACGCAGTATTTT. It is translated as CASSLAKGTSGFSTDTQYF.

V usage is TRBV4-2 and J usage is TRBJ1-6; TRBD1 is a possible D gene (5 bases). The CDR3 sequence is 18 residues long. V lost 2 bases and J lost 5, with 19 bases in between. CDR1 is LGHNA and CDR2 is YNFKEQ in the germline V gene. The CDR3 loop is CASSQTGGVIGNNSPLHF. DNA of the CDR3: TGTGCCAGCAGCCAAACTGGGGGGGTTATCGGGAATAATTCACCCCTCCACTTT.

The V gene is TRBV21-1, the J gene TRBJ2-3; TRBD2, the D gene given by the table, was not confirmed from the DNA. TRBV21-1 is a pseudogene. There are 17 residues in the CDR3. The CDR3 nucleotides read TGTGCCAGCAGCAAGACTAGCGGGAGAGCTAGCACAGATACGCAGTATTTT. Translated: CASSKTSGRASTDTQYF.

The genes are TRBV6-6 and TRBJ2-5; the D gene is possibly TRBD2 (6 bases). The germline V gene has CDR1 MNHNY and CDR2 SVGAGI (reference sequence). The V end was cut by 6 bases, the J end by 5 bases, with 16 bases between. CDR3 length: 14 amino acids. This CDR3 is CASRDSTGEETQYF. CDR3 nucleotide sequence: TGTGCCAGCAGGGACTCGACGGGAGAGGAGACCCAGTACTTC.

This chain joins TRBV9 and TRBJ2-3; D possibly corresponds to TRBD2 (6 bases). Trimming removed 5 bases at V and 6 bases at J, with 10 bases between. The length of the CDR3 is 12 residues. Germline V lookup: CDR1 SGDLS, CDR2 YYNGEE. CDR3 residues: CASSRDFDTQYF. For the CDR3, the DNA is TGTGCCAGCAGTCGGGACTTTGATACGCAGTATTTT.

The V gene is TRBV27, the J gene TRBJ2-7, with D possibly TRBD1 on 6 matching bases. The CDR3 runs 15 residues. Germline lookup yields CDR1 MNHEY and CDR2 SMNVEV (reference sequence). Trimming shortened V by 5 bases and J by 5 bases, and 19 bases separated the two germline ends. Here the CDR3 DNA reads TGTGCCAGCAGTCCCCATTTACAGGGAGTGAACGAGCAGTACTTC. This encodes CASSPHLQGVNEQYF.

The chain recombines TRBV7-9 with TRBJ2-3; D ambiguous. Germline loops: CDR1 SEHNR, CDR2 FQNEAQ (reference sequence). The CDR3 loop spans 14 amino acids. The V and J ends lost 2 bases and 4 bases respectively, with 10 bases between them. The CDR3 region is CASSLPSAADTQYF. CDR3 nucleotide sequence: TGTGCCAGCAGCTTACCGTCCGCCGCAGATACGCAGTATTTT. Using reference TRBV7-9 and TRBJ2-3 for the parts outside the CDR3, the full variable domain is DTGVSQNPRHKITKRGQNVTFRCDPISEHNRLYWYRQTLGQGPEFLTYFQNEAQLEKSRLLSDRFSAERPKGSFSTLEIQRTEQGDSAMYLCASSLPSAADTQYFGPGTRLTVL.

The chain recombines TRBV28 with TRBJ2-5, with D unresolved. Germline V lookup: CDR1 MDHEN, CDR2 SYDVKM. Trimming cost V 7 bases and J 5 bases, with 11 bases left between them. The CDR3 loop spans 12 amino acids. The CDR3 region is CASNKGTETQYF. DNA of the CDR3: TGTGCCAGCAATAAGGGCACGGAGACCCAGTACTTC.

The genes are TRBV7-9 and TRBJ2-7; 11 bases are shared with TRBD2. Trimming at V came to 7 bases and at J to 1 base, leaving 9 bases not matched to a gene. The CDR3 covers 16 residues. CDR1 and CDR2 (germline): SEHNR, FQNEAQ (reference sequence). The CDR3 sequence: CASTRGGTSGSYEQYF. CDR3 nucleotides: TGTGCCAGCACTAGAGGTGGGACTAGCGGATCCTACGAGCAGTACTTC.

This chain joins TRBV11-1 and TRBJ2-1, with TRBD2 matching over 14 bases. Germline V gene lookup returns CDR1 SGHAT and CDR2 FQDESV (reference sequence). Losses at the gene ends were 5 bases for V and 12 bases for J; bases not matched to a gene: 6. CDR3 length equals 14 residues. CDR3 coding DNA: TGTGCCAGCAGCACCCGGACTAGCGGGAGGAGGCAGTTCTTC. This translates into CASSTRTSGRRQFF.

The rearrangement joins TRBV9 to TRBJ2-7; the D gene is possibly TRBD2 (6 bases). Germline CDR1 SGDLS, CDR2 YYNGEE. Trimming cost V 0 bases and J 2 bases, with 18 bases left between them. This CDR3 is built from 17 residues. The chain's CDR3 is CASSVDPAGPEAYEQYF. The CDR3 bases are TGTGCCAGCAGCGTAGATCCTGCGGGACCGGAAGCCTACGAGCAGTACTTC. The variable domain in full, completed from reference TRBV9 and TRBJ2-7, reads DSGVTQTPKHLITATGQRVTLRCSPRSGDLSVYWYQQSLDQGLQFLIQYYNGEERAKGNILERFSAQQFPDLHSELNLSSLELGDSALYFCASSVDPAGPEAYEQYFGPGTRLTVT.

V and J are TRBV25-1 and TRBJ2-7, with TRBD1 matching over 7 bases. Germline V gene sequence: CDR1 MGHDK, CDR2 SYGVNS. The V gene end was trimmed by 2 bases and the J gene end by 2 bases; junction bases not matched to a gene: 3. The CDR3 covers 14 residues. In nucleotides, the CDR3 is TGTGCCAGCAGTGAAAGGGGGACAGCCTACGAGCAGTACTTC. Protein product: CASSERGTAYEQYF.

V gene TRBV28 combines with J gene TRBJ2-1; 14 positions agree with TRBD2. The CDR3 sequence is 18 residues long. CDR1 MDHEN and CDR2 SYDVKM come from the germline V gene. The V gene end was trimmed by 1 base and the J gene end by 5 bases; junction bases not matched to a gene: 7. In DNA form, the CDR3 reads TGTGCCAGCAGTTTATTCGGACTAGCGGGAGGCAGGGACAATGAGCAGTTCTTC. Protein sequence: CASSLFGLAGGRDNEQFF.

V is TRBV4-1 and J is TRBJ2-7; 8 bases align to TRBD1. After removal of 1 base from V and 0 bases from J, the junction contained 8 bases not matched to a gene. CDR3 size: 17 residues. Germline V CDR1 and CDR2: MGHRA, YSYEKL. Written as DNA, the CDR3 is TGCGCCAGCAGCCAAGCAGCTAGGACAGGGAGCTCCTACGAGCAGTACTTC. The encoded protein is CASSQAARTGSSYEQYF.

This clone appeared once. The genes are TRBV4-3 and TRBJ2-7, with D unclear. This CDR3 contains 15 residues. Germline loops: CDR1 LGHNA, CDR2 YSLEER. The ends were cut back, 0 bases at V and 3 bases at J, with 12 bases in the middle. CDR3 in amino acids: CASSQEWSDGYEQYF. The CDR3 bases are TGCGCCAGCAGCCAAGAATGGTCCGACGGCTACGAGCAGTACTTC.

CDR3 DNA: TGTGCCAGCAGCCGGACTAGCGGGACTTTGGATGAGCAGTTCTTC. This codes for CASSRTSGTLDEQFF. The V and J genes are TRBV7-6 and TRBJ2-1; TRBD2 aligns across 12 bases. CDR1 SGHVS and CDR2 FNYEAQ come from the germline V gene. The V and J ends lost 5 bases and 8 bases, in that order; junction bases with no gene match: 7. The CDR3 totals 15 residues. Full variable domain (rest looked up from reference TRBV7-6 and TRBJ2-1): GAGVSQSPRYKVTKRGQDVALRCDPISGHVSLYWYRQALGQGPEFLTYFNYEAQQDKSGLPNDRFSAERPEGSISTLTIQRTEQRDSAMYRCASSRTSGTLDEQFFGPGTRLTVL.

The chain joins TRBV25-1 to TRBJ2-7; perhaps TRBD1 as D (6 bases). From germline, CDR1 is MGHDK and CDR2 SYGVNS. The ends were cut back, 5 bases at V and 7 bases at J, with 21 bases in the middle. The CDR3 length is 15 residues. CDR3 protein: CASSSTDRQNGEQYF. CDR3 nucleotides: TGTGCCAGCAGTTCTACGGACAGACAAAATGGGGAGCAGTACTTC.

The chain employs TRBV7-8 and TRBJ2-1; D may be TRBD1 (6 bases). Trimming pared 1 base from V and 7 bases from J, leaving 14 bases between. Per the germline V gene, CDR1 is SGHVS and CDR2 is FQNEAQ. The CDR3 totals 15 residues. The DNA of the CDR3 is TGTGCCAGCAGCTTAGAGGATGCCAGGGGAAATGAGCAGTTCTTC. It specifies CASSLEDARGNEQFF.

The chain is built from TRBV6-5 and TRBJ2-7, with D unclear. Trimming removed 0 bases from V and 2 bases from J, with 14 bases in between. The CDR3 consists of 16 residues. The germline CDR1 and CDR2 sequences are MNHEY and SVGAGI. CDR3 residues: CASSYSSGRNTYEQYF. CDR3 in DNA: TGTGCCAGCAGTTACTCGTCAGGTAGGAATACCTACGAGCAGTACTTC.

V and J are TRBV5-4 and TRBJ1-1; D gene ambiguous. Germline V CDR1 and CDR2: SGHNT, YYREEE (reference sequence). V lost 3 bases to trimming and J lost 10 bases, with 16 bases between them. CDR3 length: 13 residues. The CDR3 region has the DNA TGTGCCAGCAGCTCCGCGGGCAGTGCTGGAGCTTTCTTT. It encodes CASSSAGSAGAFF.

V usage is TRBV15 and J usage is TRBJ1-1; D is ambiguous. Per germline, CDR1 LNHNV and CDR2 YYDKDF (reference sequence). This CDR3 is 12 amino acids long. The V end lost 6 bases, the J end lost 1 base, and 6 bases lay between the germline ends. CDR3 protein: CATRQGNTEAFF. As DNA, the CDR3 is TGTGCCACCAGACAAGGGAACACTGAAGCTTTCTTT.

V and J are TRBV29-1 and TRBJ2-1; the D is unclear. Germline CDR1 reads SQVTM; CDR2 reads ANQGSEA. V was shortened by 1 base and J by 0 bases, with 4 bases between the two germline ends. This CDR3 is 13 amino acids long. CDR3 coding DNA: TGCAGCGTTGAAGGGTACTCCTACAATGAGCAGTTCTTC. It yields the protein CSVEGYSYNEQFF.